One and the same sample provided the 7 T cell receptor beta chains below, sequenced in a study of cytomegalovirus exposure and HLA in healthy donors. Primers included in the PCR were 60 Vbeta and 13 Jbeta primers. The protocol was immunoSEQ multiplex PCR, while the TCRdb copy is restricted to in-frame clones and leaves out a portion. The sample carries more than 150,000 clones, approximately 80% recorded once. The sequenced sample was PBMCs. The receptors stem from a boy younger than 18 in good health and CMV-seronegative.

CDR3 loop: CASAPGQVDEKLFF. The DNA for the CDR3 is TGTGCTAGTGCCCCGGGACAGGTAGACGAAAAACTGTTTTTT. The V call is TRBV12-5, the J call TRBJ1-4; 8 bases are a match to TRBD1. The germline CDR1 and CDR2 sequences are LGHNT and FRNRAP. V lost 7 bases and J lost 8; bases outside the gene matches: 9. The CDR3 covers 14 residues.

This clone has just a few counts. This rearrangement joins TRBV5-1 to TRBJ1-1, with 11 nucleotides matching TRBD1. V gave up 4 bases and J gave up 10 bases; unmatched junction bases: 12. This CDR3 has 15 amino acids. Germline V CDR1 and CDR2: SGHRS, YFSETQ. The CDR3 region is CASSIGTGGISAAFF. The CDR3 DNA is TGCGCCAGCAGCATTGGGACAGGGGGGATTTCCGCAGCTTTCTTT.

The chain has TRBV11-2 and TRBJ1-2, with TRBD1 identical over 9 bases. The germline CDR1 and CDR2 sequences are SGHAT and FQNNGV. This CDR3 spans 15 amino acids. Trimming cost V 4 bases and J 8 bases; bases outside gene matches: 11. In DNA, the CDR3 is TGTGCCAGCAGCTCCCCTACAGGGGGCCGGCGCGGCTACACCTTC. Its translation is CASSSPTGGRRGYTF.

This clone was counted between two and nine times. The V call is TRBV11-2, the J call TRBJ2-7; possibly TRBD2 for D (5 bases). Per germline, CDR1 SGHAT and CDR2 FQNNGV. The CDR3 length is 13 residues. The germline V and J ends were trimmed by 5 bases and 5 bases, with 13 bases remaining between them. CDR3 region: CASSLSAGDEQYF. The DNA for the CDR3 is TGTGCCAGCAGCCTGAGTGCCGGGGACGAGCAGTACTTC. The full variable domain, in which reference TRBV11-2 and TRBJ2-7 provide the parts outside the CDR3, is EAGVAQSPRYKIIEKRQSVAFWCNPISGHATLYWYQQILGQGPKLLIQFQNNGVVDDSQLPKDRFSAERLKGVDSTLKIQPAKLEDSAVYLCASSLSAGDEQYFGPGTRLTVT.

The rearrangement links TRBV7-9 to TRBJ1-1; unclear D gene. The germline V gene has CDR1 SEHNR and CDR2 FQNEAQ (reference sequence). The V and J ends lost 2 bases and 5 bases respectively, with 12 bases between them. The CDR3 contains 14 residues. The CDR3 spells CASSLLRVRTEAFF. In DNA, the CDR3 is TGTGCCAGCAGCTTATTGAGGGTAAGGACTGAAGCTTTCTTT. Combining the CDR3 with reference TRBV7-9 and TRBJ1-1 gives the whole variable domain DTGVSQNPRHKITKRGQNVTFRCDPISEHNRLYWYRQTLGQGPEFLTYFQNEAQLEKSRLLSDRFSAERPKGSFSTLEIQRTEQGDSAMYLCASSLLRVRTEAFFGQGTRLTVV.

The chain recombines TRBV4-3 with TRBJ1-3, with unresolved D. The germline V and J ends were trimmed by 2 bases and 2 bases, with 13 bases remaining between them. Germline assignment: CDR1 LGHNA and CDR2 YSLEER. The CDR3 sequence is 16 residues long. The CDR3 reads CASSQLVGNPGNTIYF. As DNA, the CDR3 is TGCGCCAGCAGCCAACTTGTCGGGAATCCTGGAAACACCATATATTTT.

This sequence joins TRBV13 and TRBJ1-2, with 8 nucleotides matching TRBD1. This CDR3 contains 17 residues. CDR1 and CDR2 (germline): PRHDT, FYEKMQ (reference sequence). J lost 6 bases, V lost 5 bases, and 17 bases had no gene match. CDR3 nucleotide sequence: TGTGCCAGCAGCGGCCCCAACGAGGCGACAGGGGATCATGGCTACACCTTC. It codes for CASSGPNEATGDHGYTF.